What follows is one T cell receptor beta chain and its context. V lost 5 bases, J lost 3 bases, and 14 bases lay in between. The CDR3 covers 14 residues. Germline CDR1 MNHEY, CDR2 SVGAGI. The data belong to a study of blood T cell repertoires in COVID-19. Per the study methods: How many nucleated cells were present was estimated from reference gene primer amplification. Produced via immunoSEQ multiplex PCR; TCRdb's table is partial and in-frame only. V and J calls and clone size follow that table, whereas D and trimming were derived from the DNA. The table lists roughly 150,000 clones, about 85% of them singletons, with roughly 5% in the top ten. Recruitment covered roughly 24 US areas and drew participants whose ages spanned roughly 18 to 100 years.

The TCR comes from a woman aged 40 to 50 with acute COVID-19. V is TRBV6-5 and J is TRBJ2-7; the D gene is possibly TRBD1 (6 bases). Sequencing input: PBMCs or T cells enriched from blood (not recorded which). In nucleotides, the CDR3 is TGTGCCAGCAGTAGTAGGGGGAACCACTACGAGCAGTACTTC. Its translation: CASSSRGNHYEQYF.